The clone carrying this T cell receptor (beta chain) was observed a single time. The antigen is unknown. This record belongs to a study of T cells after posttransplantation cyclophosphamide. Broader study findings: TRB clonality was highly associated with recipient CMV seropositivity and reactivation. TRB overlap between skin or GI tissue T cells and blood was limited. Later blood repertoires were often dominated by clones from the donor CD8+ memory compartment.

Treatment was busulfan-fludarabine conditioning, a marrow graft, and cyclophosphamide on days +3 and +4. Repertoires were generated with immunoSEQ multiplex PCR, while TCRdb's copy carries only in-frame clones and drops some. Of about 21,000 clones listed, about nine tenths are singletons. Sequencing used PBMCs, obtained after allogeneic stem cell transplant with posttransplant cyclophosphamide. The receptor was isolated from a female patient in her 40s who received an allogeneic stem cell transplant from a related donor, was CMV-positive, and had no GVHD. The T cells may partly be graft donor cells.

The CDR3 sequence: CASSRDRVDYGYTF. CDR3 in DNA: TGTGCCAGCAGCCGCGACAGGGTGGACTATGGCTACACCTTC. The rearrangement uses TRBV7-2 and TRBJ1-2, with TRBD1 identical over 7 bases. The CDR3 is made up of 14 amino acids. The V gene's germline CDR1 is SGHTA and CDR2 FQGNSA. Germline trimming cut 5 bases from V and 3 bases from J; bases unmatched to any gene: 6.